This record covers a single TCR beta chain. MiXCR, run by TCRdb on the RT-PCR reads, gives a single entry per CDR3 protein. The repertoire includes more than 850,000 distinct CDR3 sequences, 15% to 20% of them detected once, and around 6% sits in the top ten. These data originate in a study of patients and donors after allogeneic stem cell transplantation. Sequencing was carried out using blood, either unsorted or a sorted T cell fraction (not recorded which). The sequence derives from a human donor who was either an allogeneic HSCT recipient or a stem cell or donor lymphocyte infusion donor (not recorded which). It is not recorded whose cells these are; they may come from a transplant donor.

The CDR3 reads CASSYRTGYIYEQYF. CDR3 bases: TGTGCCAGCAGCTACCGGACAGGATACATCTACGAGCAGTACTTC. The rearrangement joins TRBV7-2 to TRBJ2-7; 7 bases fit TRBD1. Losses at the gene ends were 4 bases for V and 3 bases for J; bases not matched to a gene: 9. Germline V gene sequence: CDR1 SGHTA, CDR2 FQGNSA. The CDR3 is made up of 15 amino acids.